This is a list of T cell receptor beta chains from one sample in a study of identical twins. TCRdb independently ran MiXCR on the 5' RACE reads; one entry per CDR3 protein. The top ten hold about 0.3% of the sample, which has roughly 1,500,000 distinct CDR3 sequences, around 29% seen once. The sample consisted of cord blood. The receptors derive from a newborn girl in good health. Each CDR3 is given with its conserved first and last residue. Each record gives: V gene, J gene, clone size, D gene, CDR3 protein, CDR3 DNA. D genes are given only for firm matches. A row's size may be missing; if present it is once, few, many or a size class.

>TRBV20-1|TRBJ2-3|NA|TRBD1
CSASRGRDTQYF
TGCAGTGCTAGCAGGGGGCGGGATACGCAGTATTTT
>TRBV27|TRBJ1-2|NA|NA
CASSLLPPNYGYTF
TGTGCCAGCAGTTTGCTTCCCCCTAACTATGGCTACACCTTC
>TRBV15|TRBJ2-7|few|NA
CATSRDEYRAPYEQYF
TGTGCCACCAGCAGAGACGAATACAGGGCCCCTTACGAGCAGTACTTC
>TRBV7-2|TRBJ2-5|few|NA
CASSLGIARETQYF
TGTGCCAGCAGCTTAGGTATAGCGCGGGAGACCCAGTACTTC
>TRBV24-1|TRBJ2-7|few|TRBD2
CATSDRTSFHEQYF
TGTGCCACCAGTGATCGGACTAGCTTCCATGAGCAGTACTTC
>TRBV20-1|TRBJ1-2|few|NA
CSASPNGGVANYGYTF
TGCAGTGCTAGCCCAAACGGGGGTGTAGCTAACTATGGCTACACCTTC
>TRBV7-2|TRBJ2-5|NA|TRBD2
CASRRTSGAETQYF
TGTGCCAGCAGAAGGACTAGCGGAGCAGAGACCCAGTACTTC
>TRBV6-1|TRBJ2-7|NA|NA
CASEARGAFYSEQYF
TGTGCCAGCGAGGCCAGGGGGGCCTTCTACAGTGAGCAGTACTTC
>TRBV6-1|TRBJ2-1|NA|TRBD2
CANEGLARVDEQFF
TGTGCCAACGAGGGACTAGCGAGGGTCGATGAGCAGTTCTTC
>TRBV2|TRBJ2-1|many|NA
CASSVLDYNEQFF
TGTGCCAGCAGTGTCTTAGACTACAATGAGCAGTTCTTC
>TRBV20-1|TRBJ1-5|NA|NA
CSARPGRSNQPQHF
TGCAGTGCTAGGCCGGGACGGAGCAATCAGCCCCAGCATTTT
>TRBV4-2|TRBJ2-7|NA|NA
CASSQRSGTSSSYNEQYF
TGTGCCAGCAGCCAGCGATCTGGGACTTCCAGCTCCTACAATGAGCAGTACTTC